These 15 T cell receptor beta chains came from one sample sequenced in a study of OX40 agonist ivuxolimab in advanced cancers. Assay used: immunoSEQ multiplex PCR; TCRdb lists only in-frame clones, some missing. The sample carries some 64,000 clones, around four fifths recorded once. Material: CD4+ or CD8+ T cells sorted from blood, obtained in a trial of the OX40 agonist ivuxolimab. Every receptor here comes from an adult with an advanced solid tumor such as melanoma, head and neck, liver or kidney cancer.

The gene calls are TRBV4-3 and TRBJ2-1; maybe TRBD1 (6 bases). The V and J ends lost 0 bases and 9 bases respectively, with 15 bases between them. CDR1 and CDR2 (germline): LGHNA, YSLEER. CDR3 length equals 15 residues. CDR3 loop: CASSQEQGYGGEQFF. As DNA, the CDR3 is TGCGCCAGCAGCCAAGAACAGGGCTATGGGGGTGAGCAGTTCTTC.

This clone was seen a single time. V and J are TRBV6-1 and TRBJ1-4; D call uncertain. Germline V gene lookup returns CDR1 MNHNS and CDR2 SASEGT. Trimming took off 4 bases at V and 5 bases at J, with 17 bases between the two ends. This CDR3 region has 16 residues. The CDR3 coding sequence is TGTGCCAGCAGTGTTCGCCTAGGGTTACCAAATGAAAAACTGTTTTTT. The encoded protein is CASSVRLGLPNEKLFF.

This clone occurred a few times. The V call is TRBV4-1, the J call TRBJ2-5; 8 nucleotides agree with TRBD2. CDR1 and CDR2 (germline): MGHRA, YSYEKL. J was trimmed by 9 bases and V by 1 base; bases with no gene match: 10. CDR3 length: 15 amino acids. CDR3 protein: CASSQGSGGGFSQYF. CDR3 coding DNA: TGCGCCAGCAGCCAAGGGAGCGGGGGCGGGTTTTCCCAGTACTTC.

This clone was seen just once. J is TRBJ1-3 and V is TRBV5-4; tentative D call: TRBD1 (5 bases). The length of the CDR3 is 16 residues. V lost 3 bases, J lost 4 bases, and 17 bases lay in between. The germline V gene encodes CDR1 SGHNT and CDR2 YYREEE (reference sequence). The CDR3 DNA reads TGTGCCAGCAGCTCCGGGGACCCCATACGAGGAAACACCATATATTTT. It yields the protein CASSSGDPIRGNTIYF.

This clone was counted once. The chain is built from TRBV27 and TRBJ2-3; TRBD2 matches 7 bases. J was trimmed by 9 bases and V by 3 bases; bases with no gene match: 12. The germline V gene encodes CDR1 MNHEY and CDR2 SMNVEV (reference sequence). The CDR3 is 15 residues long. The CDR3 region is CASSFRGLPQATQYF. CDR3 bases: TGTGCCAGCAGTTTTAGGGGACTACCCCAAGCGACGCAGTATTTT.

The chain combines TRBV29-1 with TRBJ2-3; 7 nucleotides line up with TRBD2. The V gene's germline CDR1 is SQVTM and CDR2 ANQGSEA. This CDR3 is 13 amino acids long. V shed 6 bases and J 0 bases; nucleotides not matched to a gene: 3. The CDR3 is CSVTSASTDTQYF. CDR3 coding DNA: TGCAGCGTCACTAGCGCTAGCACAGATACGCAGTATTTT.

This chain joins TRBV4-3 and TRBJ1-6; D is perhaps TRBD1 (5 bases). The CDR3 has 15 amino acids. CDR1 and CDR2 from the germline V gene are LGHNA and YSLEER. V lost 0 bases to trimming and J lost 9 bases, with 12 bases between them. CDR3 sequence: CASSQDSGGSSPLHF. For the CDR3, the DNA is TGCGCCAGCAGCCAAGATTCCGGGGGTAGTTCACCCCTCCACTTT.

The CDR3 here is CASSPMGSLAFF. The CDR3 coding sequence is TGTGCCAGCTCCCCGATGGGGTCTCTAGCTTTCTTT. The V and J genes are TRBV18 and TRBJ1-1, with D unclear. Between the trimmed V and J ends, which lost 6 bases and 10 bases, there was a span of 15 bases. The CDR3 sequence is 12 residues long. CDR1 is KGHSH and CDR2 is LQKENI in the germline V gene.

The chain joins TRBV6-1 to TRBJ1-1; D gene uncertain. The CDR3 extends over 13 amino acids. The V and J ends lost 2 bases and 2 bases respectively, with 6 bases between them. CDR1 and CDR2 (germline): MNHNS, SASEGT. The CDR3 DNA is TGTGCCAGCAGTGAACAGCCCAACACTGAAGCTTTCTTT. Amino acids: CASSEQPNTEAFF.

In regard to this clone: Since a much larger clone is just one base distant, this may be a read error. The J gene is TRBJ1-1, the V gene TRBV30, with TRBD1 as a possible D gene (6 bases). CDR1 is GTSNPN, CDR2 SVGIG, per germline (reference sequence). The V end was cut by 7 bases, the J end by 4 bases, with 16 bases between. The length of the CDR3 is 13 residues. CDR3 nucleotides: TGTGCCTCGATCCCGAGGGGGGGCACTGAAGCTTTCTTT. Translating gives CASIPRGGTEAFF.

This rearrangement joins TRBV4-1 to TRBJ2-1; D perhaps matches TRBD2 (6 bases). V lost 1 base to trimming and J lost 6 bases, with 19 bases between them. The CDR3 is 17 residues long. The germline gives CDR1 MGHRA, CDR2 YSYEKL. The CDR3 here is CASSQGVVAGSFNEQFF. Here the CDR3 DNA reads TGCGCCAGCAGCCAAGGAGTGGTTGCGGGGAGTTTCAATGAGCAGTTCTTC.

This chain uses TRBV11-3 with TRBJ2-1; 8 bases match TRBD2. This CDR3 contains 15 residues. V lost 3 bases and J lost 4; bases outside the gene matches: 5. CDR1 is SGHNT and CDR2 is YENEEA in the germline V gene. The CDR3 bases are TGTGCCAGCAGCTTGCATAGCGGGGTGTACAATGAGCAGTTCTTC. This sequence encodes CASSLHSGVYNEQFF.

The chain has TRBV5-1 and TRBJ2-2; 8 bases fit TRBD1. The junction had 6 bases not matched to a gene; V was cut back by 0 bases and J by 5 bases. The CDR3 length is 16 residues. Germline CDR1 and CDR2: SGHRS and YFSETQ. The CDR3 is CASSLADRVGTGELFF. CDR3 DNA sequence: TGCGCCAGCAGCTTGGCGGACAGGGTTGGGACCGGGGAGCTGTTTTTT.

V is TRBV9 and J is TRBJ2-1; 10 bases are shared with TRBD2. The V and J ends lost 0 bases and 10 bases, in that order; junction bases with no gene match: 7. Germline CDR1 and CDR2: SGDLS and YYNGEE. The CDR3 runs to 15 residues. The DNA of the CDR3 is TGTGCCAGCAGCGTAGGACTAGCGGGCTTAGAGGAGCAGTTCTTC. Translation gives CASSVGLAGLEEQFF.

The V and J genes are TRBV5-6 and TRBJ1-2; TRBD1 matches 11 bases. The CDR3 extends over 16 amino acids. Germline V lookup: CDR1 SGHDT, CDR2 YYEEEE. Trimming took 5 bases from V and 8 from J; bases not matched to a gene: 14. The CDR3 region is CASRRDRGLGSGGYTF. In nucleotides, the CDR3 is TGTGCCAGCAGACGGGACAGGGGGTTAGGCTCGGGAGGCTACACCTTC.